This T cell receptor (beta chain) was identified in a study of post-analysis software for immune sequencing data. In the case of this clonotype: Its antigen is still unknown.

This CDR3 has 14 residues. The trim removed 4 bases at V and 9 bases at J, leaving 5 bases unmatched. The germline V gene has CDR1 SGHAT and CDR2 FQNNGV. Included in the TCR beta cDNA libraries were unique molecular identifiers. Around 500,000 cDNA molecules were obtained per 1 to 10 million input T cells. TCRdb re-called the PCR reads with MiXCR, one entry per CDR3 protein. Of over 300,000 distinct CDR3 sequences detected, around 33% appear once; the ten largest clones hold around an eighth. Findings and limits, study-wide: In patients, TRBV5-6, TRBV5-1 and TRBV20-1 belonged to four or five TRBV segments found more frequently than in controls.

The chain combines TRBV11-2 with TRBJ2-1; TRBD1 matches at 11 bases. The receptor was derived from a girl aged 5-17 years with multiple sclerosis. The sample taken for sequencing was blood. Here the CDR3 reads CASSSGTGGIEQFF. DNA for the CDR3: TGTGCCAGCAGCTCCGGGACAGGGGGGATTGAGCAGTTCTTC.